This TCR beta chain appears in the sequencing data of a study of blood T cell repertoires in COVID-19. Study summary: Sample material is recorded as cDNA or gDNA derived from T cells, B-cell-depleted T cells, or PBMCs.

Clones were sequenced by immunoSEQ multiplex PCR, and TCRdb holds only the in-frame ones, with some missing. The data hold 300,000 or so clones, with under 95% observed a single time. This clone was counted a few times. Those who participated ranged in age from roughly 18 to 89 years and resided in roughly 26 US areas. The CDR3 runs to 15 residues. Germline V CDR1 and CDR2: SGHAT, FQDESV (reference sequence). V was shortened by 6 bases and J by 6 bases, with 17 bases between the two germline ends. The chain carries TRBV11-1 and TRBJ2-2, with a tentative D call TRBD1 (5 bases). This sequence was found in a man aged 55 to 70 who had recovered from COVID-19. Material for sequencing was PBMCs or T cells enriched from blood (not recorded which). CDR3 sequence: CASRSGPLVSGELFF. In nucleotides, the CDR3 is TGTGCCAGCAGGTCAGGGCCCCTGGTTTCCGGGGAGCTGTTTTTT.